The 11 T cell receptor beta chains in this list originate from one sample, sequenced in a study of blood T cells in healthy people across ages. Combining a sample-barcoded 5' primer with a J-beta primer mix, a second PCR ran for roughly 7 to 12 cycles. TCRdb reanalysed the 5' RACE reads using MiXCR and keeps one entry per CDR3 protein. The sample has approximately 1,700,000 distinct CDR3 sequences; about 39% are singletons. Sequencing used blood. These TCRs come from a human donor in good health.

In this sample, this clonotype turned up a few times. The CDR3 here is CSAIILLAGFTDTQYF. The CDR3 DNA follows: TGCAGTGCTATTATACTTTTAGCGGGTTTCACAGATACGCAGTATTTT. The chain links TRBV20-1 to TRBJ2-3; 7 nucleotides line up with TRBD2. Germline CDR1 DFQATT, CDR2 SNEGSKA (reference sequence). The CDR3 runs to 16 residues. V dropped 4 bases and J dropped 2; count of bases not matched to a gene: 12.

The V and J genes are TRBV5-5 and TRBJ1-1, with a tentative D call TRBD1 (6 bases). Germline CDR1 and CDR2: SGHKS and YYEKEE (reference sequence). V lost 3 bases to trimming and J lost 3 bases, with 9 bases between them. The CDR3 spans 13 residues. CDR3 sequence (DNA): TGTGCCAGCAGCTCGCAGGGGCACACTGAAGCTTTCTTT. Translating it yields CASSSQGHTEAFF. Using reference TRBV5-5 and TRBJ1-1 for the parts outside the CDR3, the full variable domain is DAGVTQSPTHLIKTRGQQVTLRCSPISGHKSVSWYQQVLGQGPQFIFQYYEKEERGRGNFPDRFSARQFPNYSSELNVNALLLGDSALYLCASSSQGHTEAFFGQGTRLTVV.

This clonotype was found many times. The V gene is TRBV29-1, the J gene TRBJ2-3, with 12 bases matching TRBD1. There are 13 residues in the CDR3. Unmatched junction bases numbered 1, after V lost 6 bases and J lost 3 bases. CDR1 is SQVTM, CDR2 ANQGSEA, per germline. DNA of the CDR3: TGCAGCGTGGGACAGGGGGCAACAGATACGCAGTATTTT. Translated, it gives CSVGQGATDTQYF.

This clonotype has a handful of counts. This sequence joins TRBV7-2 and TRBJ2-7; D possibly corresponds to TRBD2 (5 bases). Germline CDR1 SGHTA, CDR2 FQGNSA. The V and J ends lost 4 bases and 0 bases respectively, with 13 bases between them. The CDR3 has 15 residues. In nucleotides, the CDR3 is TGTGCCAGCAGCTCCACACTAGGTTTCTCCTACGAGCAGTACTTC. Amino acids: CASSSTLGFSYEQYF.

In the case of this clonotype: Possible read error: a much larger clone is one base away. V and J are TRBV6-5 and TRBJ1-1; D is perhaps TRBD1 (6 bases). The CDR3 runs to 13 residues. Per the germline V gene, CDR1 is MNHEY and CDR2 is SVGAGI. Here the CDR3 DNA reads TGTACCAGCAGTTACCAGGGGATATCAGAAGCTTTCTTT. This encodes CTSSYQGISEAFF.

A few counts support this clonotype. V gene TRBV6-4 combines with J gene TRBJ2-5; no clear D. The germline V gene encodes CDR1 MRHNA and CDR2 SNTAGT. V lost 1 base and J 5 bases, leaving 14 bases between the germline ends. The CDR3 is 15 residues long. The DNA of the CDR3 is TGTGCCAGCAGTGACTTACCATCCCCCCGGGAGACCCAGTACTTC. Translation: CASSDLPSPRETQYF.

There are a few counts of this clonotype. V is TRBV2 and J is TRBJ1-5, with D possibly being TRBD1 (5 bases). CDR1 SNHLY and CDR2 FYNNEI come from the germline V gene. Trimming took off 7 bases at V and 2 bases at J, with 12 bases between the two ends. This CDR3 comprises 14 residues. The CDR3 DNA reads as TGTGCCAGCAAGTGGGGAGGGGGCAATCAGCCCCAGCATTTT. Amino acid sequence: CASKWGGGNQPQHF.

The chain joins TRBV7-8 to TRBJ2-1; D might be TRBD2 (5 bases). The ends were cut back, 4 bases at V and 4 bases at J, with 17 bases in the middle. CDR3 length: 16 residues. CDR1 is SGHVS, CDR2 FQNEAQ, per germline. CDR3 sequence reads: CASSSQTTRSYNEQFF. CDR3 nucleotides: TGTGCCAGCAGCTCCCAGACTACCCGGTCATACAATGAGCAGTTCTTC.

This clonotype was picked up a small number of times. The CDR3 DNA sequence: TGCGCCAGCAGCTTCCCAATTTTTCCTCGCTTTCAGTACTTC. As protein: CASSFPIFPRFQYF. The J gene is TRBJ2-4, the V gene TRBV5-1; D is unclear. CDR1 and CDR2 (germline): SGHRS, YFSETQ. Trimming pared 2 bases from V and 11 bases from J, leaving 17 bases between. The CDR3 is 14 residues long.

This clonotype was detected only a few times. The CDR3 DNA follows: TGTGCCAGCAGTCGATATCGCGAGCAGTACTTC. This translates into CASSRYREQYF. This sequence joins TRBV28 and TRBJ2-4; D is unclear. The J call is doubtful: the DNA matches TRBJ2-7 better. Germline values: CDR1 MDHEN, CDR2 SYDVKM. The CDR3 is made up of 11 amino acids.

The chain employs TRBV9 and TRBJ1-1; no reliable D call. Per the germline V gene, CDR1 is SGDLS and CDR2 is YYNGEE. V was clipped by 4 bases and J by 2 bases, with 18 bases between them. CDR3 size: 16 residues. CDR3 sequence reads: CASSPRDSTFNTEAFF. The CDR3 bases are TGTGCCAGCAGCCCACGAGATTCGACATTTAACACTGAAGCTTTCTTT.